The next 29 T cell receptor beta chains were all read from a single sample in a study of cytomegalovirus exposure and HLA in healthy donors. PCR employed 60 Vbeta and 13 Jbeta primers. Produced via immunoSEQ multiplex PCR; TCRdb's table is partial and in-frame only. The top ten hold less than 3.5% of the sample, which has some 130,000 clones, around 83% seen once. Sequenced sample: PBMCs. All receptors derive from a man between 50 and 59 years old in good health and CMV-seronegative.

The chain employs TRBV6-1 and TRBJ1-5, with D possibly being TRBD1 (6 bases). Trimming took off 4 bases at V and 4 bases at J, with 14 bases between the two ends. Per the germline V gene, CDR1 is MNHNS and CDR2 is SASEGT. The CDR3 covers 15 residues. The CDR3 spells CASSGRQVGNQPQHF. The CDR3 DNA is TGTGCCAGCAGTGGACGACAGGTGGGAAATCAGCCCCAGCATTTT.

V gene TRBV2 combines with J gene TRBJ1-6; 9 bases agree with TRBD1. This CDR3 has 16 residues. The V segment lost 6 bases and the J segment 9 bases; nucleotides outside the gene matches: 12. CDR1 and CDR2 from the germline V gene are SNHLY and FYNNEI. CDR3 in DNA: TGTGCCAGCAGAGACCCCTCCGGGACAGGGTTTTCACCCCTCCACTTT. It yields the protein CASRDPSGTGFSPLHF.

This clone was seen a few times. This chain joins TRBV10-2 and TRBJ2-7; 7 bases agree with TRBD2. The length of the CDR3 is 14 residues. The germline gives CDR1 WSHSY, CDR2 SAAADI. Unmatched junction bases numbered 6, after V lost 4 bases and J lost 3 bases. The CDR3 nucleotides are TGCGCCAGCAGTGCTTTCAGCGGGGTCTACGAGCAGTACTTC. It yields the protein CASSAFSGVYEQYF.

This chain connects TRBV6-5 to TRBJ2-2; D perhaps matches TRBD2 (6 bases). CDR3 length equals 11 residues. V lost 6 bases to trimming and J lost 10 bases, with 9 bases between them. The germline CDR1 and CDR2 sequences are MNHEY and SVGAGI. CDR3 bases: TGTGCCAGCAGCAGGGACTTGGAGCTGTTTTTT. It is translated as CASSRDLELFF.

The chain has TRBV4-3 and TRBJ1-6; D is perhaps TRBD1 (5 bases). CDR1 LGHNA and CDR2 YSLEER come from the germline V gene. The ends were cut back, 0 bases at V and 9 bases at J, with 9 bases in the middle. The CDR3 consists of 14 residues. The CDR3 reads CASSQDLRGSPLHF. Written as DNA, the CDR3 is TGCGCCAGCAGCCAAGATCTTAGGGGTTCACCCCTCCACTTT.

J is TRBJ1-3 and V is TRBV4-3; D is possibly TRBD1 (5 bases). The V end was cut by 5 bases, the J end by 5 bases, with 16 bases between. The germline gives CDR1 LGHNA, CDR2 YSLEER. The CDR3 runs 15 residues. The CDR3 DNA reads as TGCGCCAGCAGCGAAAGGGGTGATCAAAGAAACACCATATATTTT. Translated: CASSERGDQRNTIYF.

The chain couples TRBV5-4 to TRBJ2-4; 7 bases line up with TRBD1. Germline CDR1 is SGHNT and CDR2 is YYREEE (reference sequence). Unmatched junction bases numbered 8, after V lost 2 bases and J lost 0 bases. The CDR3 sequence is 17 residues long. This CDR3 is CASSFKTGTLAKNIQYF. The CDR3 nucleotides read TGTGCCAGCAGCTTCAAGACAGGGACACTAGCCAAAAACATTCAGTACTTC.

The chain recombines TRBV13 with TRBJ2-5, with a possible D match to TRBD1 (5 bases). V lost 0 bases, J lost 5 bases, and 7 bases lay in between. There are 13 residues in the CDR3. Germline-derived CDR1 and CDR2 are PRHDT and FYEKMQ (reference sequence). The CDR3 region is CASSLGQAETQYF. The CDR3 nucleotides read TGTGCCAGCAGCTTAGGACAGGCGGAGACCCAGTACTTC.

The V gene is TRBV30, the J gene TRBJ2-1; 11 positions agree with TRBD2. Germline V lookup: CDR1 GTSNPN, CDR2 SVGIG (reference sequence). With V trimmed by 1 base and J by 4 bases, 9 bases remained unmatched. The CDR3 is made up of 17 amino acids. DNA of the CDR3: TGTGCCTGGAGTGACTTAACTAGCGGGGGCCTTTACAATGAGCAGTTCTTC. This encodes CAWSDLTSGGLYNEQFF.

J is TRBJ2-3 and V is TRBV7-9; D call uncertain. CDR1 and CDR2 (germline): SEHNR, FQNEAQ (reference sequence). The CDR3 length is 13 residues. V dropped 4 bases and J dropped 3 bases, with 8 bases sitting between them. For the CDR3, the DNA is TGTGCCAGCAGCTCGGAGACGACAGATACGCAGTATTTT. Translated: CASSSETTDTQYF.

V is TRBV5-8 and J is TRBJ2-3, with 10 bases identical to TRBD2. The CDR3 has 18 residues. Germline V CDR1 and CDR2: SGHTS, YDEGEE. J was trimmed by 2 bases and V by 2 bases; bases with no gene match: 11. CDR3 DNA: TGTGCCAGCAGCTTACTAGGGGGTACTAGCGGGGCCACAGATACGCAGTATTTT. It codes for CASSLLGGTSGATDTQYF. Together with reference TRBV5-8 and TRBJ2-3, the CDR3 gives the full variable domain: EAGVTQSPTHLIKTRGQQATLRCSPISGHTSVYWYQQALGLGLQFLLWYDEGEERNRGNFPPRFSGRQFPNYSSELNVNALELEDSALYLCASSLLGGTSGATDTQYFGPGTRLTVL.

CDR3: CASSPGDRPTYEQYF. The CDR3 coding sequence is TGTGCCAGCAGCCCCGGGGACAGGCCCACCTACGAGCAGTACTTC. The genes are TRBV13 and TRBJ2-7, with 8 bases fitting TRBD1. CDR3 length: 15 residues. Germline V CDR1 and CDR2: PRHDT, FYEKMQ (reference sequence). Losses at the gene ends were 5 bases for V and 2 bases for J; bases not matched to a gene: 8.

V gene TRBV2 combines with J gene TRBJ2-7, with 7 positions matching TRBD2. The CDR3 consists of 15 residues. CDR1 is SNHLY, CDR2 FYNNEI, per germline. The junction had 7 bases not matched to a gene; V was cut back by 5 bases and J by 0 bases. The DNA for the CDR3 is TGTGCCAGCAGTCCCACTAGCGCCCTCTCCTACGAGCAGTACTTC. Translated: CASSPTSALSYEQYF. Full variable domain (missing parts from reference TRBV2 and TRBJ2-7): EPEVTQTPSHQVTQMGQEVILRCVPISNHLYFYWYRQILGQKVEFLVSFYNNEISEKSEIFDDQFSVERPDGSNFTLKIRSTKLEDSAMYFCASSPTSALSYEQYFGPGTRLTVT.

The chain joins TRBV30 to TRBJ1-5; 8 bases line up with TRBD1. The CDR3 is 16 residues long. CDR1 and CDR2 (germline): GTSNPN, SVGIG (reference sequence). V lost 1 base to trimming and J lost 6 bases; unmatched junction nucleotides: 11. CDR3 residues: CAWSASRDRGFQPQHF. Written as DNA, the CDR3 is TGTGCCTGGAGTGCCTCCCGAGACAGGGGATTTCAGCCCCAGCATTTT.

The rearrangement joins TRBV6-6 to TRBJ2-1, with 10 bases matching TRBD1. The ends lost 4 bases at V and 5 bases at J; junction bases unmatched: 2. The germline V gene encodes CDR1 MNHNY and CDR2 SVGAGI (reference sequence). The CDR3 totals 14 residues. CDR3 bases: TGTGCCAGCAGTTCGACAGGGGGCCACAATGAGCAGTTCTTC. Protein sequence: CASSSTGGHNEQFF.

The chain recombines TRBV10-1 with TRBJ2-1, with 12 bases that match TRBD2. There are 15 residues in the CDR3. V gave up 4 bases and J gave up 9 bases; unmatched junction bases: 7. Germline V gives CDR1 WNHNN, CDR2 SYGVQD (reference sequence). CDR3: CASSGTSGGIGEQFF. CDR3 sequence (DNA): TGCGCCAGCAGTGGAACTAGCGGGGGGATTGGTGAGCAGTTCTTC.

The table lists this clone with a count of one. The chain joins TRBV11-2 to TRBJ2-7; possibly TRBD1 for D (5 bases). V was trimmed by 1 base and J by 3 bases, leaving 10 bases between them. CDR1 and CDR2 (germline): SGHAT, FQNNGV. This CDR3 region has 14 residues. The CDR3 nucleotides read TGTGCCAGCAGCTTAGTACGTAGGGGCTACGAGCAGTACTTC. Its translation is CASSLVRRGYEQYF.

The chain carries TRBV9 and TRBJ1-5; no clear D. Germline CDR1 is SGDLS and CDR2 is YYNGEE. The CDR3 length is 13 residues. The ends were cut back, 0 bases at V and 7 bases at J, with 8 bases in the middle. The CDR3 spells CASSVGELQPQHF. The CDR3 DNA is TGTGCCAGCAGCGTAGGGGAGTTACAGCCCCAGCATTTT.

The chain carries TRBV25-1 and TRBJ2-5, with a possible D match to TRBD1 (5 bases). The germline CDR1 and CDR2 sequences are MGHDK and SYGVNS. With 10 bases removed from V and 2 bases from J, the gap between germline ends came to 17 bases. This CDR3 spans 14 amino acids. CDR3 amino acids: CATADTNTQETQYF. As DNA, the CDR3 is TGTGCCACTGCGGACACGAATACGCAAGAGACCCAGTACTTC.

The CDR3 region is CASSLGAANNYGYTF. The CDR3 nucleotides are TGCGCCAGCAGCTTGGGGGCAGCAAATAACTATGGCTACACCTTC. The rearrangement links TRBV5-1 to TRBJ1-2; D is unclear. In germline, CDR1 is SGHRS, CDR2 YFSETQ. Trimming removed 0 bases from V and 1 base from J, with 10 bases in between. The CDR3 sequence is 15 residues long.

The chain recombines TRBV4-1 with TRBJ2-3; 13 bases fit TRBD2. Germline V gene data show CDR1 as MGHRA and CDR2 as YSYEKL. The CDR3 covers 16 residues. V lost 4 bases to trimming and J lost 1 base; unmatched junction nucleotides: 2. In DNA, the CDR3 is TGCGCCAGCAGCCGACTAGCGGGGGGCGGCACAGATACGCAGTATTTT. Residues: CASSRLAGGGTDTQYF.

This clone has just one count. The chain couples TRBV7-9 to TRBJ2-2, with 11 bases lining up with TRBD2. V lost 2 bases to trimming and J lost 7 bases; unmatched junction nucleotides: 12. The CDR3 totals 18 residues. The germline V gene has CDR1 SEHNR and CDR2 FQNEAQ (reference sequence). The CDR3 region is CASSLRTSGGPRYGELFF. CDR3 DNA sequence: TGTGCCAGCAGCTTAAGAACTAGCGGGGGACCTAGGTACGGGGAGCTGTTTTTT.

The gene calls are TRBV27 and TRBJ1-1; a possible D gene is TRBD1 (6 bases). This CDR3 has 15 residues. Between the trimmed V and J ends, which lost 2 bases and 1 base, there was a span of 11 bases. Germline CDR1 and CDR2: MNHEY and SMNVEV (reference sequence). CDR3 nucleotide sequence: TGTGCCAGCAGTTTAGGACAGAACTCGAACACTGAAGCTTTCTTT. Its protein is CASSLGQNSNTEAFF.

The rearrangement joins TRBV5-1 to TRBJ2-3; 8 bases line up with TRBD1. Germline V gives CDR1 SGHRS, CDR2 YFSETQ. The CDR3 runs to 20 residues. Trimming took 1 base from V and 2 from J; bases not matched to a gene: 18. The CDR3 bases are TGCGCCAGCAGCTTGTTGGACGGGCGGGGCTCAGGGGGCTACACAGATACGCAGTATTTT. This encodes CASSLLDGRGSGGYTDTQYF.

The chain links TRBV15 to TRBJ2-1, with 8 nucleotides matching TRBD1. Germline CDR1 and CDR2: LNHNV and YYDKDF (reference sequence). V trimming: 3 bases; J trimming: 9 bases; junction bases outside the gene matches: 13. The CDR3 sequence is 16 residues long. CDR3 DNA sequence: TGTGCCACCAGCAGGGACATGGGGACAGGTAGCGGTGAGCAGTTCTTC. Protein product: CATSRDMGTGSGEQFF.

This rearrangement joins TRBV10-2 to TRBJ1-5, with a weak D call TRBD1 (6 bases). CDR1 is WSHSY and CDR2 is SAAADI in the germline V gene. The CDR3 totals 13 residues. V lost 5 bases, J lost 7 bases, and 12 bases lay in between. This CDR3 is CASSTGLAQPQHF. CDR3 DNA: TGCGCCAGCAGTACAGGGTTAGCCCAGCCCCAGCATTTT.

Here the CDR3 reads CASAITTGSGNTIYF. As DNA, the CDR3 is TGCGCCAGCGCTATCACGACAGGATCTGGAAACACCATATATTTT. V and J are TRBV5-1 and TRBJ1-3, with D possibly TRBD1 on 6 matching bases. CDR1 and CDR2 from the germline V gene are SGHRS and YFSETQ. The CDR3 has 15 amino acids. Trimming took 7 bases from V and 1 from J, leaving 15 bases between them.

This clone was counted a few times. The chain is built from TRBV5-6 and TRBJ2-2; the D is unclear. There are 13 residues in the CDR3. V lost 3 bases, J lost 7 bases, and 10 bases lay in between. In germline, CDR1 is SGHDT, CDR2 YYEEEE. The CDR3 protein is CASSSAVHGELFF. The DNA of the CDR3 is TGTGCCAGCAGCTCCGCGGTCCACGGGGAGCTGTTTTTT.

The chain is built from TRBV7-9 and TRBJ2-3; the D gene is possibly TRBD2 (7 bases). The germline gives CDR1 SEHNR, CDR2 FQNEAQ (reference sequence). The CDR3 extends over 15 amino acids. Trimming shortened V by 5 bases and J by 0 bases, and 12 bases separated the two germline ends. CDR3 nucleotides: TGTGCCAGCAGCCCCCGGGGGGCTAGCACAGATACGCAGTATTTT. This encodes CASSPRGASTDTQYF.